The clone carrying this T cell receptor (beta chain) has a single count. Its antigen is undetermined. Only in-frame clones appear in the TCRdb table, and some are missing; sequencing was by immunoSEQ multiplex PCR. Seen here are about 1.9 million clones, just over 90% observed once, and the top ten hold approximately 1.6%. Trimming removed 0 bases at V and 5 bases at J, with 14 bases between. The length of the CDR3 is 16 residues. Germline CDR1 is SGDLS and CDR2 is YYNGEE. Terminally differentiated effector memory CD45RA+ cells were left out of the naive CD8 fraction, which was CD45RO-negative and positively selected for CCR7. Among the donors, all were Caucasian adults who lived in Nashville, Tennessee. The data derive from a study of shared clonotypes between healthy human individuals. Overall study context: A couple of female and a few male donors aged 18 to 49 were enrolled.

Notes on the study in general: For naive CD4 cells, roughly 5% of clonotypes were shared across a handful of donors.

The V call is TRBV9, the J call TRBJ2-2; D perhaps matches TRBD2 (6 bases). Material: naive CD8+ T cells from PBMCs. This sequence originates from a man aged 18 to 35 in good health. Some clones in this sample may be carry-over from other donors' samples. For the CDR3, the DNA is TGTGCCAGCAGCGTAGAAGACGGGAGAGTAACCGGGGAGCTGTTTTTT. It yields the protein CASSVEDGRVTGELFF.